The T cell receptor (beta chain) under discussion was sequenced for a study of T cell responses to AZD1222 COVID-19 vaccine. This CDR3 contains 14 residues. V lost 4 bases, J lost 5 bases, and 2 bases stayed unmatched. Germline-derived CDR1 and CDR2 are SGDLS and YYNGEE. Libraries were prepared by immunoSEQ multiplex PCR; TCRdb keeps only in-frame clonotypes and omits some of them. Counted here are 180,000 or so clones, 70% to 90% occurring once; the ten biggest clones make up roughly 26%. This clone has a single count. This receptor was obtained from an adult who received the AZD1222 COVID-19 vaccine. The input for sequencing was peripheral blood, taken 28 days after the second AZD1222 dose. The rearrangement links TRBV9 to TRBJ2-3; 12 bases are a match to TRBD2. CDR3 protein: CASSRLAGVDTQYF. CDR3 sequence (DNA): TGTGCCAGCAGCAGACTAGCGGGAGTAGATACGCAGTATTTT.